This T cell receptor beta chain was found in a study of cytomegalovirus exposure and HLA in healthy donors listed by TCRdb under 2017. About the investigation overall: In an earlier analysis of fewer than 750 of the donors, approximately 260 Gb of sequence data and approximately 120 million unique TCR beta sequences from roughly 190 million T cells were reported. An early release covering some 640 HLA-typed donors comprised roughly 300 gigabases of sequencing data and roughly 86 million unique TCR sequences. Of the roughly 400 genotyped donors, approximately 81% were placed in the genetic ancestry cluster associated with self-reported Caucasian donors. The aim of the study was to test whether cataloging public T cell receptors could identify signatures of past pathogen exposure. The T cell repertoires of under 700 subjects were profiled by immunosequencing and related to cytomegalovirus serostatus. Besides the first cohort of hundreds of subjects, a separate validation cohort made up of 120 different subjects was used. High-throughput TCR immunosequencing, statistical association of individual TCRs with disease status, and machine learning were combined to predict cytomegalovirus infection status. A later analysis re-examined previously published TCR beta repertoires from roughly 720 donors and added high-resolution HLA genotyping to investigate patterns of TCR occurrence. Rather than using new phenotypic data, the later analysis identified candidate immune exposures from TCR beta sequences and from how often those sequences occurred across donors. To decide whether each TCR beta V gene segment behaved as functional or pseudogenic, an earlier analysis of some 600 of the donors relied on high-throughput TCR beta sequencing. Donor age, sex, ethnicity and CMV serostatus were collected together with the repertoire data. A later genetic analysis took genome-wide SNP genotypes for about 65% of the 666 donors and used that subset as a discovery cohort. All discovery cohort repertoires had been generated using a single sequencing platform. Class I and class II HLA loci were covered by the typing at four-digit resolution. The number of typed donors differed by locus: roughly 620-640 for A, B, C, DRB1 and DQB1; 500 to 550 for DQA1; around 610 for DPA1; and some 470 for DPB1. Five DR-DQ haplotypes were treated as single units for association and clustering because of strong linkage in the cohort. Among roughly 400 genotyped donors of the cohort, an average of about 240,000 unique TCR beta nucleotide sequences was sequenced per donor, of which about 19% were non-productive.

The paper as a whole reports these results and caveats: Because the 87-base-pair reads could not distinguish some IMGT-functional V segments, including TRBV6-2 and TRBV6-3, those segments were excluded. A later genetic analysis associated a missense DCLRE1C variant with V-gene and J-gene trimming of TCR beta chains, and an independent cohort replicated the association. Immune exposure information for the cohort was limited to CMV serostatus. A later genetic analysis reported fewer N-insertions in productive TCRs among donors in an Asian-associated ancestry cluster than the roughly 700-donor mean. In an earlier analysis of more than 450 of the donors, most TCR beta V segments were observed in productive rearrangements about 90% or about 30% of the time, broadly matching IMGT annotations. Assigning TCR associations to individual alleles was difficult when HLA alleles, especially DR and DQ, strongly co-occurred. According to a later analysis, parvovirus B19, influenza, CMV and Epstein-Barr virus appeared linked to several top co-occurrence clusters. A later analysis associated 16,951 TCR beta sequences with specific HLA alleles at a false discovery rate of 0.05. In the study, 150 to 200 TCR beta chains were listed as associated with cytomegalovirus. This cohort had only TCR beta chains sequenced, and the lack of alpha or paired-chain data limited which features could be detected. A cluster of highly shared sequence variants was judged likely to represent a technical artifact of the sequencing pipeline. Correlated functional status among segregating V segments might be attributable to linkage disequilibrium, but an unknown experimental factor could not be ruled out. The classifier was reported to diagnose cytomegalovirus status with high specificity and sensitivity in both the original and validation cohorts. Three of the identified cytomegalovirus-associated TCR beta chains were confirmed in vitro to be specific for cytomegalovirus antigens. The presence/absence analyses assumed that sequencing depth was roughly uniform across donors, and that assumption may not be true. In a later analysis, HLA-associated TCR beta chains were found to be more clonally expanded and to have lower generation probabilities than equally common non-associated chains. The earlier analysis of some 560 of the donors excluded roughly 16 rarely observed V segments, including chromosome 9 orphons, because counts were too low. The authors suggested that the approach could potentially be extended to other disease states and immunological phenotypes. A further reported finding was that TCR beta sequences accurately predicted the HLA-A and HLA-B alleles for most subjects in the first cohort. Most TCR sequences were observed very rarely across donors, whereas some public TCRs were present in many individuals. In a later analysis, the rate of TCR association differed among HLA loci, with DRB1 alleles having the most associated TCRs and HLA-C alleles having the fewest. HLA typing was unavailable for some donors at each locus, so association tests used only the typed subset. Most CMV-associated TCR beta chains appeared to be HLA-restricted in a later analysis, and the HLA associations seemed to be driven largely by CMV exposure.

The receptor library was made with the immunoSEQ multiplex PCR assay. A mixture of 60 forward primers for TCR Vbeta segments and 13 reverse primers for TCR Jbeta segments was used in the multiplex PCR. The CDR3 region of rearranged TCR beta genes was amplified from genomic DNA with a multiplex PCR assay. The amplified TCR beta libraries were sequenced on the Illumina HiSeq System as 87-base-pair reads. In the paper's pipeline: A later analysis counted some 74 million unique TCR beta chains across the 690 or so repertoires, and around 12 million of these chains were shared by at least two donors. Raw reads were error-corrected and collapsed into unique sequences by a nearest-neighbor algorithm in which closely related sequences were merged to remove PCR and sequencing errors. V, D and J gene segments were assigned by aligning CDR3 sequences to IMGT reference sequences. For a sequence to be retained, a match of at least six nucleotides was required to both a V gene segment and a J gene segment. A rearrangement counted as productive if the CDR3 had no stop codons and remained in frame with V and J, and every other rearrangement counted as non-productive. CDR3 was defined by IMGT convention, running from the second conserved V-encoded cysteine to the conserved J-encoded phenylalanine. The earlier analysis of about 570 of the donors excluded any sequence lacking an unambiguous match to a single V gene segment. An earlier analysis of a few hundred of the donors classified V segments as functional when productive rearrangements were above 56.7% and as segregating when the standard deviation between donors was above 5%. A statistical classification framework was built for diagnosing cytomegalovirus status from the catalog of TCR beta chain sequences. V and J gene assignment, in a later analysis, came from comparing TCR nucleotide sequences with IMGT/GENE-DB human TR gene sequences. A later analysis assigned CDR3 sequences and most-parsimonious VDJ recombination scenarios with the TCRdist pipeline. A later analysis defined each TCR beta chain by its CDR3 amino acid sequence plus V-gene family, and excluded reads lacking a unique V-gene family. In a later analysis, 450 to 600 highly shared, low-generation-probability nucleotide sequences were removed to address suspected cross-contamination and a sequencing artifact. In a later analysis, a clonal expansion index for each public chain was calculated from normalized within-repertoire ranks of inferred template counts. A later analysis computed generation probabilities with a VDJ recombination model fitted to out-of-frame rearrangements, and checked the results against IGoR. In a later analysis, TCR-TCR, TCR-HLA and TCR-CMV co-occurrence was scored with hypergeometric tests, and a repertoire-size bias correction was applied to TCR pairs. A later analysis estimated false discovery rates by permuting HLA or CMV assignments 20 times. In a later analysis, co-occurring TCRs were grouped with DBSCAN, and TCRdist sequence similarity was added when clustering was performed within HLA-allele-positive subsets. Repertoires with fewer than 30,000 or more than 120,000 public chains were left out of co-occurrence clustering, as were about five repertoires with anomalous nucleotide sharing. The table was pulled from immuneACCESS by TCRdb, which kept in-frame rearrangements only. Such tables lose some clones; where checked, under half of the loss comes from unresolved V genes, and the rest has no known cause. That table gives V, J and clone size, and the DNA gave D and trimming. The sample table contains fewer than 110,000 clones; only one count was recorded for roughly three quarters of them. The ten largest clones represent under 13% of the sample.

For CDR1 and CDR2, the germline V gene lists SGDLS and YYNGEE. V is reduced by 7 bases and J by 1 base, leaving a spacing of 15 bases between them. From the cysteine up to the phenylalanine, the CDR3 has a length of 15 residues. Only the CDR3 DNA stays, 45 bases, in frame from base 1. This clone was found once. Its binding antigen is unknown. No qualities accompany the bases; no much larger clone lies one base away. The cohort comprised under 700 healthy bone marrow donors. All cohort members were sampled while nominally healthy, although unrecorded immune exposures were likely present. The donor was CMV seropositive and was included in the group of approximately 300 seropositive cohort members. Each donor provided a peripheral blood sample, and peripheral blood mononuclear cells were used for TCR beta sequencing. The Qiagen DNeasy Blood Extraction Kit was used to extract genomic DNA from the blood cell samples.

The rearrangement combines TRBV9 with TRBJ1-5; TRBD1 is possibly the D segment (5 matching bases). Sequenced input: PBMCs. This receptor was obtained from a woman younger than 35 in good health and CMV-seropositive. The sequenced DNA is TGTGCCAGCGCGAGGAGCGGGGGGAGCAATCAGCCCCAGCATTTT. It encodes CASARSGGSNQPQHF.